The clone carrying this T cell receptor beta chain was counted between two and nine times. Its antigen is currently unknown. This record belongs to a study of T cell repertoires in cytomegalovirus infection. Study-level information: Public TCR beta signatures were indicative of both CMV infection and a matching HLA type.

TCRdb redid the calling of the reads with MiXCR, one entry per CDR3 protein. The table has approximately 110,000 distinct CDR3 sequences, around a tenth seen once. Regarding the study as a whole: Of the TCR beta families, the public ones yielded a cumulative frequency that identified carriers of CMV plus the relevant HLA. Predominance within the ex vivo response was attributable to HLA-C-restricted CMV-specific TCR beta clonotypes.

The material sequenced was PBMCs, sequenced either directly or after in vitro stimulation (not recorded which). The sequence was obtained from a human donor in good health (CMV status not recorded). Some clones in this sample may be carry-over from other donors' samples.

The CDR3 is CASSLGFWDTQYF. The CDR3 DNA reads as TGTGCCAGCAGTTTAGGGTTTTGGGATACGCAGTATTTT. The gene calls are TRBV27 and TRBJ2-3; D gene unclear. The germline CDR1 and CDR2 sequences are MNHEY and SMNVEV (reference sequence). V was trimmed by 2 bases and J by 6 bases, leaving 9 bases between them. This CDR3 is built from 13 residues.